One sample yielded the 20 T cell receptor beta chains listed below, sequenced in a study of blood T cell repertoires in COVID-19. Profiling relied on immunoSEQ multiplex PCR, and the TCRdb table lists in-frame clones only, not all of them. The sample holds 110,000 to 150,000 clones; approximately 80% are singletons and the top ten take around 1.6%. What was sequenced was peripheral blood. The receptor set was obtained from a human donor in a cohort sampled during active COVID-19.

V is TRBV9 and J is TRBJ2-5; 9 bases line up with TRBD2. CDR1 and CDR2 from the germline V gene are SGDLS and YYNGEE. This CDR3 comprises 16 residues. Trimming removed 4 bases from V and 1 base from J; junction bases left unmatched: 8. CDR3 DNA sequence: TGTGCCAGCAGCCCACGGGGTAGCGGGAGCCAAGAGACCCAGTACTTC. Its protein is CASSPRGSGSQETQYF.

The rearrangement uses TRBV9 and TRBJ2-7, with D possibly TRBD1 on 5 matching bases. V was cut by 1 base and J by 4 bases, with 15 bases left in between. The CDR3 has 15 residues. Germline V CDR1 and CDR2: SGDLS, YYNGEE. CDR3 nucleotides: TGTGCCAGCAGCGTAACCCCGGACATAACGTACGAGCAGTACTTC. Translation gives CASSVTPDITYEQYF. The full variable domain, with the rest looked up from reference TRBV9 and TRBJ2-7, is DSGVTQTPKHLITATGQRVTLRCSPRSGDLSVYWYQQSLDQGLQFLIQYYNGEERAKGNILERFSAQQFPDLHSELNLSSLELGDSALYFCASSVTPDITYEQYFGPGTRLTVT.

The chain uses TRBV7-2 and TRBJ2-7; D may be TRBD2 (5 bases). Germline-derived CDR1 and CDR2 are SGHTA and FQGNSA. V was trimmed by 0 bases and J by 0 bases, leaving 6 bases between them. The CDR3 is 14 amino acids. The CDR3 sequence: CASSLATNSYEQYF. Here the CDR3 DNA reads TGTGCCAGCAGCTTAGCGACTAACTCCTACGAGCAGTACTTC.

The chain carries TRBV7-8 and TRBJ2-1; 7 bases match TRBD2. Germline CDR1 reads SGHVS; CDR2 reads FQNEAQ. Trimming removed 4 bases from V and 2 bases from J; junction bases left unmatched: 5. CDR3 length: 15 residues. The CDR3 sequence: CASSSRETAYNEQFF. CDR3 in DNA: TGTGCCAGCAGCTCGCGGGAGACGGCCTACAATGAGCAGTTCTTC.

The chain has TRBV25-1 and TRBJ2-7, with 8 bases lining up with TRBD1. Germline V gene sequence: CDR1 MGHDK, CDR2 SYGVNS. The CDR3 runs to 16 residues. V shed 6 bases, J shed 7 bases, and the junction held 17 bases outside the gene matches. The CDR3 region has the DNA TGTGCCAGCAGCGGAATAGGACAGGGAGTTAGGCGGGAGCAGTACTTC. Translated, it gives CASSGIGQGVRREQYF.

V and J are TRBV29-1 and TRBJ2-7; 15 nucleotides match TRBD2. CDR1 SQVTM and CDR2 ANQGSEA come from the germline V gene. V dropped 7 bases and J dropped 5; count of bases not matched to a gene: 6. The CDR3 runs to 14 residues. CDR3 protein: CSARTSGRGDEQYF. The CDR3 DNA follows: TGCAGCGCCCGGACTAGCGGGAGGGGTGACGAGCAGTACTTC.

This chain connects TRBV6-6 to TRBJ1-1, with D unclear. The CDR3 extends over 11 amino acids. Per germline, CDR1 MNHNY and CDR2 SVGAGI (reference sequence). Trimming left V 7 bases short and J 1 base short, with 4 bases between. CDR3 in amino acids: CASTSNTEAFF. CDR3 bases: TGTGCCAGCACCTCGAACACTGAAGCTTTCTTT.

The chain couples TRBV6-2 or TRBV6-3 to TRBJ2-7; TRBD1 might be the D (6 bases). This CDR3 has 14 amino acids. Trimming removed 2 bases from V and 0 bases from J, with 8 bases in between. The germline CDR1 and CDR2 sequences are MNHEY and SVGEGT. DNA of the CDR3: TGTGCCAGCAGTTACCCGGACAGCTCCTACGAGCAGTACTTC. Its translation is CASSYPDSSYEQYF.

The chain employs TRBV7-2 and TRBJ2-7, with TRBD1 matching over 7 bases. CDR1 and CDR2 (germline): SGHTA, FQGNSA. The CDR3 loop spans 14 amino acids. The V gene end was trimmed by 3 bases and the J gene end by 6 bases; junction bases not matched to a gene: 8. The DNA of the CDR3 is TGTGCCAGCAGCTTCGACAGGGACGTGAGCGAGCAGTACTTC. Protein product: CASSFDRDVSEQYF.

CDR3 amino acids: CASSLDRNSPLHF. The CDR3 DNA follows: TGTGCCAGCAGCCTGGACAGGAATTCACCCCTCCACTTT. The chain couples TRBV5-6 to TRBJ1-6, with 7 bases aligning to TRBD1. Germline CDR1 SGHDT, CDR2 YYEEEE. The CDR3 sequence is 13 residues long. J was trimmed by 7 bases and V by 4 bases; bases with no gene match: 2.

The chain links TRBV7-2 to TRBJ1-5; D possibly corresponds to TRBD1 (6 bases). The CDR3 extends over 15 amino acids. The V gene's germline CDR1 is SGHTA and CDR2 FQGNSA. V lost 3 bases, J lost 7 bases, and 16 bases lay in between. This CDR3 reads CASSFSDSPFQPQHF. CDR3 coding DNA: TGTGCCAGCAGCTTCTCGGACAGCCCGTTCCAGCCCCAGCATTTT.

The chain couples TRBV7-3 to TRBJ2-3; 10 positions match TRBD2. The germline gives CDR1 SGHTA, CDR2 FQGTGA. V was clipped by 2 bases and J by 2 bases; unmatched bases: 4. The CDR3 is made up of 16 amino acids. CDR3 nucleotide sequence: TGTGCCAGCAGCTTACTAGCGGGAGTGCTCACAGATACGCAGTATTTT. As protein: CASSLLAGVLTDTQYF.

This clone turned up a few times. The chain combines TRBV5-6 with TRBJ1-2; tentatively, D is TRBD1 (6 bases). V was cut by 0 bases and J by 8 bases, with 14 bases left in between. CDR3 length equals 14 residues. Germline CDR1 SGHDT, CDR2 YYEEEE. In nucleotides, the CDR3 is TGTGCCAGCAGCTTGGTAGGGGACATTGGAGGCTACACCTTC. Amino acids: CASSLVGDIGGYTF.

The chain combines TRBV5-5 with TRBJ2-3; TRBD1 is a possible D gene (5 bases). Germline values: CDR1 SGHKS, CDR2 YYEKEE (reference sequence). CDR3 length: 14 amino acids. V shed 4 bases and J shed 6 bases, with 15 bases lying between them. The CDR3 reads CASSPAGAVDTQYF. For the CDR3, the DNA is TGTGCCAGCAGCCCCGCTGGGGCAGTCGATACGCAGTATTTT.

This rearrangement joins TRBV6-2 or TRBV6-3 to TRBJ2-1, with a possible D match to TRBD2 (5 bases). V was clipped by 0 bases and J by 7 bases, with 10 bases between them. CDR1 is MNHEY, CDR2 SVGEGT, per germline. This CDR3 has 14 amino acids. The CDR3 protein is CASSYSRLANEQFF. The CDR3 region has the DNA TGTGCCAGCAGTTACTCCAGGCTAGCAAATGAGCAGTTCTTC.

The CDR3 spells CASNPPTGHFSYEQYF. The CDR3 DNA reads TGTGCCAGCAACCCCCCGACGGGACACTTCTCCTACGAGCAGTACTTC. The chain combines TRBV28 with TRBJ2-7, with D possibly TRBD1 on 6 matching bases. The germline V and J ends were trimmed by 7 bases and 0 bases, with 19 bases remaining between them. This CDR3 has 16 residues. The V gene's germline CDR1 is MDHEN and CDR2 SYDVKM.

The rearrangement links TRBV11-1 to TRBJ2-3, with D unclear. CDR1 is SGHAT and CDR2 is FQDESV in the germline V gene (reference sequence). Trimming removed 6 bases from V and 2 bases from J, with 9 bases in between. The CDR3 is 13 amino acids. The CDR3 spells CASRFLITDTQYF. For the CDR3, the DNA is TGTGCCAGCAGATTCTTAATCACAGATACGCAGTATTTT.

This clone was counted between two and nine times. V is TRBV7-9 and J is TRBJ2-5; D is perhaps TRBD2 (6 bases). The CDR3 totals 14 residues. Trimming stripped 2 bases from V and 4 bases from J, with 11 bases between. Per the germline V gene, CDR1 is SEHNR and CDR2 is FQNEAQ (reference sequence). In DNA, the CDR3 is TGTGCCAGCAGCTTATCGGCCGGGGGAGAGACCCAGTACTTC. This codes for CASSLSAGGETQYF.

The genes are TRBV6-5 and TRBJ2-7; 7 positions match TRBD2. The CDR3 loop spans 15 amino acids. Trimming removed 6 bases from V and 5 bases from J; junction bases left unmatched: 13. Germline values: CDR1 MNHEY, CDR2 SVGAGI. The CDR3 nucleotides read TGTGCCAGCAGACAAAGGGGCGGGAGTATGAACGAGCAGTACTTC. Its translation is CASRQRGGSMNEQYF.

This rearrangement joins TRBV19 to TRBJ1-2, with D perhaps TRBD1 (5 bases). Germline CDR1 and CDR2: LNHDA and SQIVND (reference sequence). The CDR3 covers 13 residues. V was shortened by 3 bases and J by 5 bases, with 10 bases between the two germline ends. The CDR3 loop reads CASSISQGYGYTF. In DNA form, the CDR3 reads TGTGCCAGTAGTATCTCGCAGGGTTATGGCTACACCTTC.